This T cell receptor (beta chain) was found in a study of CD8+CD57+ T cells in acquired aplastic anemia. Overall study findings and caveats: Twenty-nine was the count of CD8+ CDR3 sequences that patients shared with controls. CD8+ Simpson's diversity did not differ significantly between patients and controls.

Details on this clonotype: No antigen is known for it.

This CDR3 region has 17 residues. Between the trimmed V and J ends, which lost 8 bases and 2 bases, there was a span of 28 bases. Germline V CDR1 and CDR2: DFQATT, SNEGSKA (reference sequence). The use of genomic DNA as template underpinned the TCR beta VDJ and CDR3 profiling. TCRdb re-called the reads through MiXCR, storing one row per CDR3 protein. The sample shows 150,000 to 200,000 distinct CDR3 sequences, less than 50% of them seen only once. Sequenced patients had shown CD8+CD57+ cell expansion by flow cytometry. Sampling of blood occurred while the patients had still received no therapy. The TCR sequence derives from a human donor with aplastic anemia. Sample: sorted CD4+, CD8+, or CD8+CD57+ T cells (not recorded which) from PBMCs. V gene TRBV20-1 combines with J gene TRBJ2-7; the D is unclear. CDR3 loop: CSYSIALIGATAYEQYF. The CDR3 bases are TGCAGTTACTCGATAGCCCTTATAGGAGCGACCGCCTACGAGCAGTACTTC.